This is a list of T cell receptor beta chains from one sample in a study of blood T cell repertoires in COVID-19. Profiling relied on immunoSEQ multiplex PCR, and the TCRdb table lists in-frame clones only, not all of them. The sample has some 110,000 clones; 75% to 85% are singletons. The sequenced material came from peripheral blood. The origin of the receptors is a man aged 60 to 75 with acute or convalescent COVID-19. Each CDR3 is given with its conserved first and last residue. The order of the fields is J gene, D gene, CDR3 length, V gene, clone size, CDR3 protein, CDR3 DNA. D genes are given only for firm matches. A row's size may be missing; if present it is once, few, many or a size class.

J: TRBJ2-2
D: TRBD2
length: 17
V: TRBV7-9
size: .
CDR3: CASSFPLAGGLTGELFF
DNA: TGTGCCAGCAGCTTTCCGCTAGCGGGGGGGCTCACCGGGGAGCTGTTTTTT

J: TRBJ1-2
D: TRBD1
length: 17
V: TRBV23-1
size: .
CDR3: CASSQSPGQGDSYGYTF
DNA: TGCGCCAGCAGTCAATCACCGGGACAGGGGGATAGCTATGGCTACACCTTC

J: TRBJ1-5
D: .
length: 14
V: TRBV4-1
size: .
CDR3: CASSPLAGNQPQHF
DNA: TGCGCCAGCAGTCCGTTGGCCGGCAATCAGCCCCAGCATTTT

J: TRBJ1-3
D: .
length: 13
V: TRBV5-6
size: .
CDR3: CASSQGSGNTIYF
DNA: TGTGCCAGCAGTCAGGGCTCTGGAAACACCATATATTTT

J: TRBJ2-7
D: TRBD1
length: 15
V: TRBV18
size: .
CDR3: CASSPGGTGVYEQYF
DNA: TGTGCCAGCTCACCCGGAGGGACAGGGGTCTACGAGCAGTACTTC

J: TRBJ2-7
D: TRBD2
length: 15
V: TRBV18
size: .
CDR3: CASSPPSSGRSEQYF
DNA: TGTGCCAGCTCACCACCGTCTAGCGGGAGAAGCGAGCAGTACTTC

J: TRBJ2-5
D: TRBD2
length: 17
V: TRBV6-2/TRBV6-3
size: .
CDR3: CASSYYGTSRRQETQYF
DNA: TGTGCCAGCAGTTACTACGGGACTAGCAGGAGACAAGAGACCCAGTACTTC

J: TRBJ2-2
D: .
length: 14
V: TRBV7-2
size: .
CDR3: CASTIQGGIGELFF
DNA: TGTGCCAGCACTATACAGGGAGGGATCGGGGAGCTGTTTTTT

J: TRBJ1-6
D: .
length: 15
V: TRBV28
size: .
CDR3: CASSLRQSNNSPLHF
DNA: TGTGCCAGCAGTTTGCGACAGTCGAATAATTCACCCCTCCACTTT

J: TRBJ2-7
D: .
length: 13
V: TRBV12-5
size: .
CDR3: CASGLVLGSEQYF
DNA: TGTGCTAGTGGTTTGGTACTCGGGAGCGAGCAGTACTTC

J: TRBJ2-5
D: .
length: 14
V: TRBV6-5
size: .
CDR3: CASSQGYFIGTQYF
DNA: TGTGCCAGCAGCCAGGGGTACTTTATTGGGACCCAGTACTTC

J: TRBJ1-6
D: TRBD1
length: 15
V: TRBV7-6
size: once
CDR3: CASSVRQGITSPLHF
DNA: TGTGCCAGCAGCGTCCGACAGGGGATTACTTCACCCCTCCACTTT

J: TRBJ2-5
D: .
length: 14
V: TRBV7-9
size: .
CDR3: CASSPWGREETQYF
DNA: TGTGCCAGCAGCCCCTGGGGCAGGGAAGAGACCCAGTACTTC

J: TRBJ2-7
D: .
length: 13
V: TRBV28
size: .
CDR3: CASSISTTYEQYF
DNA: TGTGCCAGCAGTATCAGTACAACCTACGAGCAGTACTTC

J: TRBJ2-3
D: .
length: 11
V: TRBV6-5
size: .
CDR3: CASTERDTQYF
DNA: TGTGCCAGCACCGAGAGAGATACGCAGTATTTT

J: TRBJ2-5
D: .
length: 14
V: TRBV11-2
size: .
CDR3: CASSSPPGEETQYF
DNA: TGTGCCAGCAGCTCGCCGCCGGGGGAAGAGACCCAGTACTTC

J: TRBJ2-3
D: .
length: 12
V: TRBV10-1
size: .
CDR3: CASSESANTQYF
DNA: TGCGCCAGCAGTGAGTCTGCGAATACGCAGTATTTT

J: TRBJ2-7
D: .
length: 15
V: TRBV19
size: .
CDR3: CASSIDLRGHYEQYF
DNA: TGTGCCAGTAGTATAGATCTGCGGGGCCACTACGAGCAGTACTTC

J: TRBJ2-7
D: TRBD2
length: 13
V: TRBV6-5
size: .
CDR3: CASTRGGSYEQYF
DNA: TGTGCCAGCACTCGGGGGGGGTCCTACGAGCAGTACTTC

J: TRBJ2-7
D: TRBD1
length: 14
V: TRBV28
size: .
CDR3: CASSSGQGTDEQYF
DNA: TGTGCCAGCAGCTCCGGACAGGGTACAGACGAGCAGTACTTC

J: TRBJ2-4
D: TRBD2
length: 17
V: TRBV5-5
size: .
CDR3: CASSPFGSGLAKNIQYF
DNA: TGTGCCAGCAGCCCGTTTGGTAGCGGGTTAGCCAAAAACATTCAGTACTTC

J: TRBJ1-6
D: .
length: 14
V: TRBV27
size: .
CDR3: CASSLDSLNSPLHF
DNA: TGTGCCAGCAGCTTAGACAGCTTAAATTCACCCCTCCACTTT

J: TRBJ1-4
D: TRBD1
length: 16
V: TRBV4-2
size: once
CDR3: CASSQGQGDSNEKLFF
DNA: TGTGCCAGCAGCCAAGGACAGGGCGACTCTAATGAAAAACTGTTTTTT

J: TRBJ2-7
D: .
length: 16
V: TRBV6-6
size: .
CDR3: CASSFPHSGLSQEQYF
DNA: TGTGCCAGCAGTTTCCCTCACTCTGGACTTTCCCAGGAGCAGTACTTC

J: TRBJ1-6
D: TRBD1
length: 13
V: TRBV29-1
size: .
CDR3: CSVRQGEGTPLHF
DNA: TGCAGCGTGAGACAGGGAGAAGGAACACCCCTCCACTTT

J: TRBJ1-2
D: TRBD1
length: 17
V: TRBV9
size: .
CDR3: CASSDPGQGEANYGYTF
DNA: TGTGCCAGCAGCGACCCCGGACAGGGGGAGGCTAACTATGGCTACACCTTC

J: TRBJ2-2
D: TRBD1
length: 13
V: TRBV19
size: .
CDR3: CASSHPGGGKLFF
DNA: TGTGCCAGTAGTCACCCAGGGGGCGGAAAGCTGTTTTTT

J: TRBJ1-6
D: .
length: 14
V: TRBV3-1/TRBV3-2
size: .
CDR3: CASSQGGGMPPLHF
DNA: TGTGCCAGCAGCCAAGGTGGGGGGATGCCACCCCTCCACTTT

J: TRBJ1-5
D: .
length: 16
V: TRBV5-6
size: .
CDR3: CASSTTLTGPNQPQHF
DNA: TGTGCCAGCAGCACCACCCTAACAGGGCCCAATCAGCCCCAGCATTTT

J: TRBJ2-5
D: TRBD2
length: 14
V: TRBV11-3
size: .
CDR3: CASSRSGGTETQYF
DNA: TGTGCCAGCAGCCGATCCGGGGGGACTGAGACCCAGTACTTC

J: TRBJ1-1
D: .
length: 15
V: TRBV15
size: .
CDR3: CATSRDGGKVAEAFF
DNA: TGTGCCACCAGCAGAGATGGGGGGAAAGTCGCTGAAGCTTTCTTT

J: TRBJ2-7
D: TRBD2
length: 15
V: TRBV29-1
size: few
CDR3: CSVGSSGRGRYEQYF
DNA: TGCAGCGTTGGCAGTAGCGGGAGAGGCAGGTACGAGCAGTACTTC

J: TRBJ1-4
D: TRBD1
length: 15
V: TRBV28
size: .
CDR3: CASSSLTGFGEKLFF
DNA: TGTGCCAGCAGTTCCTTGACAGGGTTCGGTGAAAAACTGTTTTTT

J: TRBJ2-7
D: .
length: 14
V: TRBV4-1
size: few
CDR3: CASSQGGSSYEQYF
DNA: TGCGCCAGCAGCCAAGGCGGAAGCTCCTACGAGCAGTACTTC

J: TRBJ2-2
D: TRBD1
length: 16
V: TRBV28
size: .
CDR3: CASTPQGAGGTGELFF
DNA: TGTGCCAGCACTCCTCAGGGGGCGGGTGGCACCGGGGAGCTGTTTTTT

J: TRBJ1-1
D: .
length: 18
V: TRBV18
size: .
CDR3: CASSPSEGLSFGDTEAFF
DNA: TGTGCCAGCTCACCATCGGAGGGATTAAGTTTTGGGGACACTGAAGCTTTCTTT

J: TRBJ1-3
D: .
length: 13
V: TRBV30
size: .
CDR3: CAWSQGSGNTIYF
DNA: TGTGCCTGGAGTCAGGGCTCTGGAAACACCATATATTTT

J: TRBJ2-6
D: .
length: 21
V: TRBV28
size: .
CDR3: CASSFDPRQAILLSGANVLTF
DNA: TGTGCCAGCAGTTTTGATCCCCGACAGGCGATCCTTCTCTCTGGGGCCAACGTCCTGACTTTC

J: TRBJ1-3
D: TRBD1
length: 15
V: TRBV5-5
size: .
CDR3: CASSFQGGSGNTIYF
DNA: TGTGCCAGCAGCTTCCAGGGGGGATCCGGAAACACCATATATTTT

J: TRBJ2-5
D: .
length: 14
V: TRBV7-9
size: .
CDR3: CASSFRDIQETQYF
DNA: TGTGCCAGCAGCTTTCGGGACATACAAGAGACCCAGTACTTC

J: TRBJ1-3
D: TRBD1
length: 16
V: TRBV7-9
size: few
CDR3: CASRPTGARAGNTIYF
DNA: TGTGCCAGCAGACCGACAGGGGCCCGGGCTGGAAACACCATATATTTT

J: TRBJ1-5
D: .
length: 14
V: TRBV27
size: .
CDR3: CASSSGRANQPQHF
DNA: TGTGCCAGCAGTTCAGGCAGGGCCAATCAGCCCCAGCATTTT

J: TRBJ2-2
D: TRBD2
length: 17
V: TRBV4-2
size: .
CDR3: CASSHPRLAGNTGELFF
DNA: TGTGCCAGCAGCCATCCAAGACTAGCGGGGAACACCGGGGAGCTGTTTTTT

J: TRBJ1-3
D: .
length: 13
V: TRBV11-3
size: .
CDR3: CASSPQGTNTIYF
DNA: TGTGCCAGCAGCCCGCAGGGTACAAACACCATATATTTT

J: TRBJ1-3
D: .
length: 16
V: TRBV3-1/TRBV3-2
size: .
CDR3: CASSQRGGPRENTIYF
DNA: TGTGCCAGCAGCCAGCGGGGGGGACCTAGGGAAAACACCATATATTTT

J: TRBJ2-3
D: TRBD1
length: 14
V: TRBV3-1/TRBV3-2
size: .
CDR3: CASSLGQGWDTQYF
DNA: TGTGCCAGCAGCCTGGGACAGGGTTGGGATACGCAGTATTTT

J: TRBJ1-2
D: TRBD1
length: 15
V: TRBV3-1/TRBV3-2
size: few
CDR3: CASSHQDRGSYGYTF
DNA: TGTGCCAGCAGCCACCAGGACAGGGGAAGCTATGGCTACACCTTC

J: TRBJ1-1
D: .
length: 15
V: TRBV19
size: .
CDR3: CASSAGQGRWTEAFF
DNA: TGTGCCAGTAGTGCCGGCCAGGGTCGATGGACTGAAGCTTTCTTT

J: TRBJ2-1
D: TRBD2
length: 16
V: TRBV5-1
size: .
CDR3: CASSLDAGTSLNEQFF
DNA: TGCGCCAGCAGCTTGGATGCCGGGACTAGCCTCAATGAGCAGTTCTTC

J: TRBJ1-2
D: TRBD1
length: 13
V: TRBV25-1
size: once
CDR3: CASSAGQGHGYTF
DNA: TGTGCCAGCAGTGCCGGACAGGGGCATGGCTACACCTTC

J: TRBJ2-7
D: .
length: 17
V: TRBV18
size: .
CDR3: CASSPPTGRGPYYEQYF
DNA: TGTGCCAGCTCACCACCGACCGGGAGAGGCCCCTACTACGAGCAGTACTTC

J: TRBJ1-6
D: TRBD1
length: 16
V: TRBV3-1/TRBV3-2
size: few
CDR3: CASSPDGTGGVSPLHF
DNA: TGTGCCAGCAGCCCAGATGGGACAGGGGGCGTTTCACCCCTCCACTTT

J: TRBJ2-7
D: TRBD2
length: 15
V: TRBV18
size: .
CDR3: CASSPPGLAAYEQYF
DNA: TGTGCCAGCTCACCCCCGGGACTAGCAGCCTACGAGCAGTACTTC

J: TRBJ2-7
D: .
length: 13
V: TRBV6-5
size: .
CDR3: CASKARGRGEQYF
DNA: TGTGCCAGCAAAGCCCGAGGGCGCGGCGAGCAGTACTTC

J: TRBJ1-1
D: TRBD1
length: 13
V: TRBV6-4
size: .
CDR3: CASSREGGQGAFF
DNA: TGTGCCAGCAGTCGCGAAGGGGGACAGGGAGCTTTCTTT

J: TRBJ2-2
D: .
length: 15
V: TRBV7-2
size: .
CDR3: CASSLVVQDTGELFF
DNA: TGTGCCAGCAGCTTAGTAGTGCAGGACACCGGGGAGCTGTTTTTT

J: TRBJ2-1
D: .
length: 15
V: TRBV18
size: .
CDR3: CASSPGGSSYNEQFF
DNA: TGTGCCAGCTCACCGGGGGGAAGCTCCTACAATGAGCAGTTCTTC

J: TRBJ1-1
D: TRBD1
length: 14
V: TRBV11-3
size: .
CDR3: CASSPWTGITEAFF
DNA: TGTGCCAGCAGCCCGTGGACAGGGATCACTGAAGCTTTCTTT

J: TRBJ2-1
D: .
length: 17
V: TRBV7-6
size: .
CDR3: CASSLEVRGTTYNEQFF
DNA: TGTGCCAGCAGCTTAGAGGTAAGGGGCACCACCTACAATGAGCAGTTCTTC